This TCR beta chain was recovered during a study of neurological immune-mediated disorders. This clonotype occurred many times. The antigen is unknown. Study outcomes and limitations: Sharing of CDR3 amino acid sequences among expanded clones across subjects was absent, suggesting private repertoires in all groups.

The cDNA was generated through 5'RACE incorporating 10-nucleotide random UMIs. TCRdb re-called the 5' RACE reads with MiXCR, one entry per CDR3 protein. The table has tens of thousands of distinct CDR3 sequences, over 15% seen once; the top ten hold approximately 15%. Volunteers at a blood bank in Maryland, USA, were the healthy controls. A total of 2 million PBMCs stored at -80 degrees C provided the unsorted libraries. Per the germline V gene, CDR1 is SGHTA and CDR2 is FQGTGA. The V gene lost 3 bases and the J gene lost 5 bases, with 9 bases spanning the gap. This CDR3 comprises 13 residues. Sequenced input: PBMCs. The sequence derives from a woman aged 40 to 50 in good health. The rearrangement links TRBV7-3 to TRBJ2-3; no clear D gene. The CDR3 reads CASSLVQRDTQYF. CDR3 nucleotide sequence: TGTGCCAGCAGCTTGGTACAGCGAGATACGCAGTATTTT.